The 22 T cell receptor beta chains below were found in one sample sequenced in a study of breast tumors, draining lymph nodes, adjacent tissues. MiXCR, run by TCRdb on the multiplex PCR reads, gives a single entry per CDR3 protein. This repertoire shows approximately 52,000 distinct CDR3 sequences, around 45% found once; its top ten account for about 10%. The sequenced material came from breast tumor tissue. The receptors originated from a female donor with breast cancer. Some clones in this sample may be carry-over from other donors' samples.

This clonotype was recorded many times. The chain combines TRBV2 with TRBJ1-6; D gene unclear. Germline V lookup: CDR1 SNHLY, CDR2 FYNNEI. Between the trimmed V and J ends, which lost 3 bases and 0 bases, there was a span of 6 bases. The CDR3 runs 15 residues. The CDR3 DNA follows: TGTGCCAGCAGTGATTTGAGCTCCTATAATTCACCCCTCCACTTT. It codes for CASSDLSSYNSPLHF.

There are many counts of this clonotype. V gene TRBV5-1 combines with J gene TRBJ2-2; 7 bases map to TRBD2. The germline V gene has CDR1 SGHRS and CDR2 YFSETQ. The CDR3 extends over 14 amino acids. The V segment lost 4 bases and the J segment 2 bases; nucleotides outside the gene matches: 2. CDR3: CASSPGGNTGELFF. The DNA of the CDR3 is TGCGCCAGCAGCCCGGGAGGCAACACCGGGGAGCTGTTTTTT.

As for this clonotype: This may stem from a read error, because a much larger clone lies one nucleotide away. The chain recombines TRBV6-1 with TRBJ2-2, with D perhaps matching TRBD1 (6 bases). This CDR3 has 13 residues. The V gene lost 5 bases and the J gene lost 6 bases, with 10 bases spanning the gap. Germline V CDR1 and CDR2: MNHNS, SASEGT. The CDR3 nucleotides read TGTGCCAGCAGTATGGGGGCCTCCGGGGAGCTGTTTTTT. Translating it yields CASSMGASGELFF.

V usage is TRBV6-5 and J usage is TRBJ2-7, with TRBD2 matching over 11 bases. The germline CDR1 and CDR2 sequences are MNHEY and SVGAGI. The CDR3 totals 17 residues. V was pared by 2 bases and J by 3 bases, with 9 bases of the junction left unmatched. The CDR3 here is CASSYADSGRAVYEQYF. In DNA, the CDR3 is TGTGCCAGCAGTTACGCAGATAGCGGGAGGGCGGTCTACGAGCAGTACTTC.

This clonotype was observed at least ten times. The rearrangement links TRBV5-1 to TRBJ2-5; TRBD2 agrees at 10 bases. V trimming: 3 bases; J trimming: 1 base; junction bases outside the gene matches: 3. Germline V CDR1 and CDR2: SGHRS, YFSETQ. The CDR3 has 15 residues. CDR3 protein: CASSSRTSGQETQYF. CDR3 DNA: TGCGCCAGCAGCTCCCGGACTAGCGGCCAAGAGACCCAGTACTTC.

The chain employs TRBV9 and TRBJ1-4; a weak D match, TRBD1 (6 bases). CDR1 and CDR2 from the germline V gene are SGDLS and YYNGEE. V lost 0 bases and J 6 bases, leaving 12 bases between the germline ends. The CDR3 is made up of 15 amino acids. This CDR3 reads CASSVGQVADEKLFF. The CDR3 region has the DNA TGTGCCAGCAGCGTAGGACAGGTTGCGGATGAAAAACTGTTTTTT.

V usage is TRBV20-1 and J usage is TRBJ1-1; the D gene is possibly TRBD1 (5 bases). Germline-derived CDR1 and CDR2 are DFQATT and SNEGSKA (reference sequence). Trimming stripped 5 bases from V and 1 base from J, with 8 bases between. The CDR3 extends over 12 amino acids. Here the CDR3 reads CSAWDRNTEAFF. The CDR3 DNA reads TGCAGTGCTTGGGACCGGAACACTGAAGCTTTCTTT.

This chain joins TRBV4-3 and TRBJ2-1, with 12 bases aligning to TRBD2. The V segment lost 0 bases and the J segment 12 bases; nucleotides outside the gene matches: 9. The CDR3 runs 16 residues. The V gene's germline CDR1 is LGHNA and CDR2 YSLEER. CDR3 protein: CASSQDWTSGVDTQFF. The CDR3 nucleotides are TGCGCCAGCAGCCAAGATTGGACTAGCGGGGTGGATACGCAGTTCTTC.

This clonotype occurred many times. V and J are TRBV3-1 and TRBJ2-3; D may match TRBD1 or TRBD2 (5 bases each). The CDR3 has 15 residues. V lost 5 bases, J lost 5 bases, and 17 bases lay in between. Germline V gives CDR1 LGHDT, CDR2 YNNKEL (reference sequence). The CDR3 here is CASSTGPGRLDTQYF. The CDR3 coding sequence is TGTGCCAGCAGCACGGGACCCGGGCGGTTAGATACGCAGTATTTT.

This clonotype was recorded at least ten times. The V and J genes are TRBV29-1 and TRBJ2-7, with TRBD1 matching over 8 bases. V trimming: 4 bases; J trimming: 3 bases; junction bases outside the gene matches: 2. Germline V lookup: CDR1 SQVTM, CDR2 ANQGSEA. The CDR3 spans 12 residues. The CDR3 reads CSVGGQGYEQYF. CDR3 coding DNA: TGCAGCGTTGGAGGACAGGGCTACGAGCAGTACTTC.

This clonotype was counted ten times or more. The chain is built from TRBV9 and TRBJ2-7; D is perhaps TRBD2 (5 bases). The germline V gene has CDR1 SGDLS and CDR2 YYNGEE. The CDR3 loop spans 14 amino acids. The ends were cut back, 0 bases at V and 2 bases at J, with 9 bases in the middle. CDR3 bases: TGTGCCAGCAGCGTAGACGGGAAGGCCTACGAGCAGTACTTC. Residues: CASSVDGKAYEQYF.

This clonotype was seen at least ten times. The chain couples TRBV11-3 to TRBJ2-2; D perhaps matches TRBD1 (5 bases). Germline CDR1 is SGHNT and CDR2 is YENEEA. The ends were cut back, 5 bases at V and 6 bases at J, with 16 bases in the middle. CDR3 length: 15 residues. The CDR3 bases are TGTGCCAGCAGCGATTTAGGAGTAGGGGCCGGGGAGCTGTTTTTT. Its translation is CASSDLGVGAGELFF. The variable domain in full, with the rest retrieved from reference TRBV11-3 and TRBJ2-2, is EAGVVQSPRYKIIEKKQPVAFWCNPISGHNTLYWYLQNLGQGPELLIRYENEEAVDDSQLPKDRFSAERLKGVDSTLKIQPAELGDSAVYLCASSDLGVGAGELFFGEGSRLTVL.

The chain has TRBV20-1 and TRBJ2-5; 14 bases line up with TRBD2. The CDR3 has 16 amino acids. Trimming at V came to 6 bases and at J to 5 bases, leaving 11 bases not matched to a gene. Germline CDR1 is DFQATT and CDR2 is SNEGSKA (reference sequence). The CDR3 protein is CSAEGLAGEMKETQYF. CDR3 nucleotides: TGCAGTGCGGAGGGACTAGCGGGAGAGATGAAGGAGACCCAGTACTTC.

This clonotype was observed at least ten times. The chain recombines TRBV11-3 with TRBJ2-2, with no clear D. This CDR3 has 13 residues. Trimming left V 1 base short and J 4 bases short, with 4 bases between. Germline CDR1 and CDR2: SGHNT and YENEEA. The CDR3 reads CASSLATTGELFF. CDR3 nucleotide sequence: TGTGCCAGCAGCTTAGCTACCACCGGGGAGCTGTTTTTT.

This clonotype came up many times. The DNA for the CDR3 is TGTGCCAGCAGTAAATTTGACAGGCTCGGGGAGCTGTTTTTT. Residues: CASSKFDRLGELFF. V and J are TRBV6-2 or TRBV6-3 and TRBJ2-2, with D possibly being TRBD1 (6 bases). Trimming cost V 5 bases and J 7 bases, with 14 bases left between them. Germline CDR1 and CDR2: MNHEY and SVGEGT. CDR3 length: 14 residues.

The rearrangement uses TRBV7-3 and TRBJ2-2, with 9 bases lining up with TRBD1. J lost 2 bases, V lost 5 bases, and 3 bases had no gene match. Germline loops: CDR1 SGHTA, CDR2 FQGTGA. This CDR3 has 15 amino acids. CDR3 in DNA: TGTGCCAGCAGCCGACAGGGGGATAACACCGGGGAGCTGTTTTTT. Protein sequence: CASSRQGDNTGELFF.

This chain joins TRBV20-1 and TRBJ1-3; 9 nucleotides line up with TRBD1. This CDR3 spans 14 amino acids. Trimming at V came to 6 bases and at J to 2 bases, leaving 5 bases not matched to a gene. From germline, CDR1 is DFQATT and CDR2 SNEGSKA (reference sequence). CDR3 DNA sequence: TGCAGTGCGGACACAGGGGGCGCTGGAAACACCATATATTTT. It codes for CSADTGGAGNTIYF.

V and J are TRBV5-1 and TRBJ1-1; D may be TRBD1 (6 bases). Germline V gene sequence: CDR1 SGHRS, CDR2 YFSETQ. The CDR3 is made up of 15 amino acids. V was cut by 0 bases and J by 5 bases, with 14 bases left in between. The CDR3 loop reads CASSLGLGGETEAFF. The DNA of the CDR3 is TGCGCCAGCAGCTTGGGGTTAGGGGGAGAAACTGAAGCTTTCTTT.

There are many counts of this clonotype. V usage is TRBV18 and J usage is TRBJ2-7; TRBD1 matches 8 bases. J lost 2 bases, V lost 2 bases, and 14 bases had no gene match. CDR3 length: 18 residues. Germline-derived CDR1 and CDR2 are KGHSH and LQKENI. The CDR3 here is CASSPSIGRGRKTYEQYF. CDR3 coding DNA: TGTGCCAGCTCACCATCCATAGGCAGGGGGCGAAAAACCTACGAGCAGTACTTC.

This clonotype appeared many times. The DNA of the CDR3 is TGTGCCAGCAGTATTGCTGATAACTATGGCTACACCTTC. Its translation: CASSIADNYGYTF. This rearrangement joins TRBV5-4 to TRBJ1-2; D unresolved. The CDR3 contains 13 residues. The V end was cut by 5 bases, the J end by 1 base, with 9 bases between. Germline lookup yields CDR1 SGHNT and CDR2 YYREEE (reference sequence).

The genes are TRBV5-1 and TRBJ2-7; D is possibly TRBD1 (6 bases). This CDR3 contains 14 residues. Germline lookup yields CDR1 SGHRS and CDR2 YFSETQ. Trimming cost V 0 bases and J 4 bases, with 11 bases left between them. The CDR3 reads CASSLDPRGYEQYF. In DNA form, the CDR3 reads TGCGCCAGCAGCTTGGACCCCAGGGGATACGAGCAGTACTTC.

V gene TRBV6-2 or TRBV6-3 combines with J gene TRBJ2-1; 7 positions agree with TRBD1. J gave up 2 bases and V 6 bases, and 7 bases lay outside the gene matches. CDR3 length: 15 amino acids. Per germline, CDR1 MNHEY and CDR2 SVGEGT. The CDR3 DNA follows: TGTGCCAGCAGGGACACAGGGGACCCCTACAATGAGCAGTTCTTC. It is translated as CASRDTGDPYNEQFF.